Presented here are 29 T cell receptor beta chains from one specimen sequenced in a study of radiotherapy plus CTLA-4 blockade in lung cancer (dated by TCRdb to 2017 to 2018). The library was made by the immunoSEQ multiplex PCR assay. TCRdb took this table from immuneACCESS and kept in-frame rearrangements with V and J called. Such tables lack part of the clones; where checked against another copy, unresolved V genes explain under half of the gap, and the rest is unexplained. This sample gives about 80,000 clones in total; approximately 84% of them show up just once. Of the sample, approximately 0.77% falls within the top ten clones. The specimen comprised peripheral blood, sampled from a patient treated with radiotherapy plus ipilimumab. These receptors all come from a human donor with non-small cell lung cancer who had stable disease on radiotherapy plus ipilimumab.

The rearrangement links TRBV30 to TRBJ2-7; TRBD1 agrees at 10 bases. Germline V CDR1 and CDR2: GTSNPN, SVGIG (reference sequence). The trim removed 5 bases at V and 2 bases at J, leaving 6 bases unmatched. There are 14 residues in the CDR3. CDR3 protein: CAWAPGQGTYEQYF. CDR3 nucleotides: TGTGCCTGGGCTCCGGGACAGGGGACCTACGAGCAGTACTTC.

V and J are TRBV19 and TRBJ2-7, with D perhaps TRBD1 or TRBD2 (5 bases each). V was shortened by 1 base and J by 2 bases, with 12 bases between the two germline ends. CDR1 and CDR2 from the germline V gene are LNHDA and SQIVND (reference sequence). CDR3 length: 15 amino acids. CDR3 nucleotides: TGTGCCAGTAGTATAGCGGCGCAGGGACCCTACGAGCAGTACTTC. Translating it yields CASSIAAQGPYEQYF. Combining the CDR3 with reference TRBV19 and TRBJ2-7 gives the whole variable domain DGGITQSPKYLFRKEGQNVTLSCEQNLNHDAMYWYRQDPGQGLRLIYYSQIVNDFQKGDIAEGYSVSREKKESFPLTVTSAQKNPTAFYLCASSIAAQGPYEQYFGPGTRLTVT.

J is TRBJ1-1 and V is TRBV5-5; D is perhaps TRBD1 (5 bases). Trimming cost V 3 bases and J 0 bases, with 18 bases left between them. The CDR3 is 17 amino acids. Germline CDR1 is SGHKS and CDR2 is YYEKEE (reference sequence). In nucleotides, the CDR3 is TGTGCCAGCAGCTCCCGGACCCCGACAGCGATGAACACTGAAGCTTTCTTT. Protein product: CASSSRTPTAMNTEAFF.

The V call is TRBV30, the J call TRBJ2-7, with a weak D call TRBD1 (6 bases). The CDR3 contains 13 residues. The V end lost 4 bases, the J end lost 5 bases, and 15 bases lay between the germline ends. From germline, CDR1 is GTSNPN and CDR2 SVGIG (reference sequence). The CDR3: CAWNRGKDHEQYF. The CDR3 coding sequence is TGTGCCTGGAATAGGGGGAAGGACCACGAGCAGTACTTC.

The chain carries TRBV30 and TRBJ1-5, with D possibly TRBD1 on 5 matching bases. The CDR3 spans 13 residues. V lost 3 bases and J lost 1, with 7 bases in between. CDR1 is GTSNPN and CDR2 is SVGIG in the germline V gene (reference sequence). CDR3 protein: CAWSWGSNQPQHF. CDR3 coding DNA: TGTGCCTGGAGCTGGGGGAGCAATCAGCCCCAGCATTTT.

This chain connects TRBV7-3 to TRBJ2-3; the D gene is possibly TRBD1 (5 bases). CDR3 length equals 14 residues. V was clipped by 1 base and J by 2 bases, with 7 bases between them. Germline CDR1 SGHTA, CDR2 FQGTGA. The CDR3 region is CASSLMGPTDTQYF. CDR3 bases: TGTGCCAGCAGCTTAATGGGGCCCACAGATACGCAGTATTTT.

The chain has TRBV11-1 and TRBJ2-2; D perhaps matches TRBD2 (6 bases). V was pared by 2 bases and J by 1 base, with 8 bases between. This CDR3 is 15 amino acids long. Germline-derived CDR1 and CDR2 are SGHAT and FQDESV (reference sequence). CDR3 DNA: TGTGCCAGCAGCTTACAGCGGGTGAACACCGGGGAGCTGTTTTTT. Its translation: CASSLQRVNTGELFF.

V usage is TRBV7-2 and J usage is TRBJ2-7; D is unclear. There are 13 residues in the CDR3. V was pared by 2 bases and J by 3 bases, with 8 bases between. Germline V lookup: CDR1 SGHTA, CDR2 FQGNSA. Here the CDR3 DNA reads TGTGCCAGCAGCTTACCTAGACGCTACGAGCAGTACTTC. It codes for CASSLPRRYEQYF.

This clone has a handful of counts. The gene calls are TRBV28 and TRBJ2-7, with TRBD1 identical over 7 bases. Per germline, CDR1 MDHEN and CDR2 SYDVKM. V gave up 3 bases and J gave up 5 bases; unmatched junction bases: 7. This CDR3 is built from 14 residues. CDR3 in amino acids: CASSLTGPTHEQYF. CDR3 sequence (DNA): TGTGCCAGCAGTTTGACAGGGCCCACCCACGAGCAGTACTTC.

The gene calls are TRBV28 and TRBJ2-1; D is ambiguous. Germline loops: CDR1 MDHEN, CDR2 SYDVKM. There are 15 residues in the CDR3. The V and J ends lost 5 bases and 8 bases respectively, with 19 bases between them. CDR3 amino acids: CASSPHRTARYEQFF. The CDR3 DNA reads TGTGCCAGCAGTCCCCACCGGACGGCCCGCTATGAGCAGTTCTTC.

The chain is built from TRBV6-4 and TRBJ1-1; D perhaps matches TRBD1 (5 bases). The V end lost 0 bases, the J end lost 7 bases, and 9 bases lay between the germline ends. Germline CDR1 and CDR2: MRHNA and SNTAGT. This CDR3 region has 13 residues. CDR3 region: CASSDSGQSEAFF. CDR3 DNA: TGTGCCAGCAGTGACTCCGGACAAAGTGAAGCTTTCTTT.

This chain connects TRBV7-6 to TRBJ2-5; tentatively, D is TRBD1 (5 bases). From germline, CDR1 is SGHVS and CDR2 FNYEAQ. The CDR3 runs 16 residues. V was pared by 1 base and J by 5 bases, with 17 bases between. The CDR3 DNA reads as TGTGCCAGCAGCTTAGGGCAGGGATGGGTTTTGGAGACCCAGTACTTC. This encodes CASSLGQGWVLETQYF.

The rearrangement joins TRBV7-9 to TRBJ1-4; 9 bases map to TRBD1. The CDR3 has 14 residues. V lost 4 bases and J lost 6; bases outside the gene matches: 3. The V gene's germline CDR1 is SEHNR and CDR2 FQNEAQ (reference sequence). CDR3 in DNA: TGTGCCAGCAGCTCCTGGACAGGGGATGAAAAACTGTTTTTT. Residues: CASSSWTGDEKLFF.

With regard to this clone: One junction end does not reproduce the germline sequence, and a read error may be involved. The V gene is TRBV7-7, the J gene TRBJ2-2; tentative D call: TRBD1 (5 bases). Germline lookup yields CDR1 SSHAT and CDR2 FNYEAQ (reference sequence). The CDR3 totals 15 residues. CDR3 nucleotides: TGTGCTAGCAGCTTAGGGCAGGGGAACACCGGGGAGCTGTTTTTT. Translated: CASSLGQGNTGELFF. Looking up the rest from reference TRBV7-7 and TRBJ2-2 gives the full variable domain: GAGVSQSPRYKVTKRGQDVTLRCDPISSHATLYWYQQALGQGPEFLTYFNYEAQPDKSGLPSDRFSAERPEGSISTLTIQRTEQRDSAMYRCASSLGQGNTGELFFGEGSRLTVL.

The chain recombines TRBV28 with TRBJ1-1, with unresolved D. CDR1 MDHEN and CDR2 SYDVKM come from the germline V gene. The V and J ends lost 6 bases and 6 bases respectively, with 20 bases between them. The CDR3 is 15 residues long. In DNA form, the CDR3 reads TGTGCCAGCAGCGGCTCGGGTAGCAAGGACGCTGAAGCTTTCTTT. This sequence encodes CASSGSGSKDAEAFF. The complete variable domain, with remaining parts taken from reference TRBV28 and TRBJ1-1, reads DVKVTQSSRYLVKRTGEKVFLECVQDMDHENMFWYRQDPGLGLRLIYFSYDVKMKEKGDIPEGYSVSREKKERFSLILESASTNQTSMYLCASSGSGSKDAEAFFGQGTRLTVV.

The CDR3 nucleotides read TGTGCCAGCAGCTTAGGAGTCTCCGAGCAGTACTTC. This translates into CASSLGVSEQYF. This sequence joins TRBV13 and TRBJ2-7, with no clear D. V lost 0 bases and J 6 bases, leaving 6 bases between the germline ends. Germline loops: CDR1 PRHDT, CDR2 FYEKMQ (reference sequence). The CDR3 is made up of 12 amino acids. Based on the CDR3 plus reference TRBV13 and TRBJ2-7, the full variable domain is AAGVIQSPRHLIKEKRETATLKCYPIPRHDTVYWYQQGPGQDPQFLISFYEKMQSDKGSIPDRFSAQQFSDYHSELNMSSLELGDSALYFCASSLGVSEQYFGPGTRLTVT.

In its sample, this clone is medium-sized. V usage is TRBV28 and J usage is TRBJ1-2, with D possibly being TRBD1 (5 bases). This CDR3 has 13 residues. Between the trimmed V and J ends, which lost 3 bases and 8 bases, there was a span of 13 bases. Germline V lookup: CDR1 MDHEN, CDR2 SYDVKM. The CDR3 protein is CASSLAGFGGYTF. The CDR3 region has the DNA TGTGCCAGCAGTTTGGCAGGGTTTGGGGGCTACACCTTC.

In its sample, this clone was seen a few times. V is TRBV10-3 and J is TRBJ2-2; the match to TRBD2 covers 9 bases. Germline values: CDR1 ENHRY, CDR2 SYGVKD. V lost 3 bases to trimming and J lost 5 bases; unmatched junction nucleotides: 7. The CDR3 covers 16 residues. Here the CDR3 reads CAISDVRLAVTGELFF. CDR3 bases: TGTGCCATCAGTGATGTGCGACTAGCGGTAACCGGGGAGCTGTTTTTT.

This chain connects TRBV19 to TRBJ1-1; D may be TRBD1 (5 bases). The CDR3 extends over 13 amino acids. With 2 bases removed from V and 8 bases from J, the gap between germline ends came to 12 bases. From germline, CDR1 is LNHDA and CDR2 SQIVND (reference sequence). Here the CDR3 DNA reads TGTGCCAGTAGTATAATACGGGGCACGGAAGCTTTCTTT. Its translation: CASSIIRGTEAFF.

This chain links TRBV6-1 with TRBJ2-2; D possibly uses TRBD1 or TRBD2 (5 bases each). This CDR3 contains 14 residues. Trimming shortened V by 6 bases and J by 3 bases, and 11 bases separated the two germline ends. From germline, CDR1 is MNHNS and CDR2 SASEGT. The CDR3 reads CASRGTMDTGELFF. In DNA, the CDR3 is TGTGCCAGCAGGGGGACGATGGACACCGGGGAGCTGTTTTTT.

J is TRBJ2-5 and V is TRBV9; TRBD2 matches at 9 bases. The germline V gene has CDR1 SGDLS and CDR2 YYNGEE. V lost 0 bases and J lost 4; bases outside the gene matches: 7. The CDR3 is made up of 16 amino acids. CDR3 sequence: CASSVAGGRGLETQYF. The CDR3 nucleotides are TGTGCCAGCAGCGTAGCAGGCGGGAGGGGGTTAGAGACCCAGTACTTC.

This clone appeared once. This chain connects TRBV28 to TRBJ2-2, with 14 bases aligning to TRBD2. Unmatched junction bases numbered 6, after V lost 5 bases and J lost 4 bases. Germline lookup yields CDR1 MDHEN and CDR2 SYDVKM. The CDR3 consists of 17 residues. The CDR3, as DNA: TGTGCCAGCAGTCCCCCGACTAGCGGGAGGGGCACCGGGGAGCTGTTTTTT. Protein sequence: CASSPPTSGRGTGELFF. Full variable domain (rest looked up from reference TRBV28 and TRBJ2-2): DVKVTQSSRYLVKRTGEKVFLECVQDMDHENMFWYRQDPGLGLRLIYFSYDVKMKEKGDIPEGYSVSREKKERFSLILESASTNQTSMYLCASSPPTSGRGTGELFFGEGSRLTVL.

This chain connects TRBV4-2 to TRBJ1-2; TRBD1 might be the D (5 bases). This CDR3 contains 15 residues. Deletions cut 0 bases from V and 0 bases from J, with 8 bases between. Germline V gene data show CDR1 as LGHNA and CDR2 as YNFKEQ. The CDR3 loop is CASSQDQGTNYGYTF. The CDR3 bases are TGTGCCAGCAGCCAAGATCAGGGAACTAACTATGGCTACACCTTC.

CDR3 in DNA: TGTGCCAGCAGCTCGGGACCAACCTCCTACGAGCAGTACTTC. Protein product: CASSSGPTSYEQYF. This chain joins TRBV7-3 and TRBJ2-7; perhaps D is TRBD1 or TRBD2 (5 bases each). V shed 4 bases and J shed 0 bases, with 10 bases lying between them. CDR3 length: 14 amino acids. The germline gives CDR1 SGHTA, CDR2 FQGTGA.

This chain joins TRBV10-3 and TRBJ1-6; unclear D gene. The CDR3 sequence is 12 residues long. Germline V gene data show CDR1 as ENHRY and CDR2 as SYGVKD. With 3 bases removed from V and 7 bases from J, the gap between germline ends came to 4 bases. CDR3 sequence (DNA): TGTGCCATCAGTGAAGGGAATTCACCCCTCCACTTT. This encodes CAISEGNSPLHF.

The chain uses TRBV25-1 and TRBJ2-5, with 15 bases lining up with TRBD2. Germline loops: CDR1 MGHDK, CDR2 SYGVNS. V lost 11 bases, J lost 4 bases, and 11 bases stayed unmatched. The CDR3 consists of 16 residues. CDR3 amino acids: CASGLAGGPGGETQYF. CDR3 coding DNA: TGTGCCTCCGGACTAGCGGGGGGGCCGGGTGGAGAGACCCAGTACTTC.

The rearrangement joins TRBV7-9 to TRBJ1-6, with D unclear. With 2 bases removed from V and 7 bases from J, the gap between germline ends came to 9 bases. Germline lookup yields CDR1 SEHNR and CDR2 FQNEAQ (reference sequence). The CDR3 sequence is 14 residues long. CDR3 protein: CASSLLGQNSPLHF. The CDR3 bases are TGTGCCAGCAGCTTACTTGGCCAAAATTCACCCCTCCACTTT.

This clone was found a few times. The rearrangement uses TRBV7-2 and TRBJ2-7; D remains ambiguous. The germline V and J ends were trimmed by 5 bases and 3 bases, with 5 bases remaining between them. This CDR3 contains 11 residues. Looked up from germline, CDR1 is SGHTA and CDR2 is FQGNSA. The CDR3 DNA is TGTGCCAGCAGCCCAGGCTACGAGCAGTACTTC. Its protein product is CASSPGYEQYF. Combining the CDR3 with reference TRBV7-2 and TRBJ2-7 gives the whole variable domain GAGVSQSPSNKVTEKGKDVELRCDPISGHTALYWYRQSLGQGLEFLIYFQGNSAPDKSGLPSDRFSAERTGGSVSTLTIQRTQQEDSAVYLCASSPGYEQYFGPGTRLTVT.

The chain recombines TRBV19 with TRBJ2-4, with a possible D match to TRBD1 (5 bases). CDR3 length: 16 residues. V lost 3 bases and J lost 0, with 12 bases in between. CDR1 is LNHDA and CDR2 is SQIVND in the germline V gene (reference sequence). The CDR3, as DNA: TGTGCCAGTAGTATCGCCAGGGTTGTAGCCAAAAACATTCAGTACTTC. It specifies CASSIARVVAKNIQYF.